This TCR beta chain originates from a study of neurological immune-mediated disorders. The study's findings and limits: The absence of any CDR3 amino acid sequence shared by expanded clones across subjects suggests that repertoires were private in all groups.

V lost 6 bases to trimming and J lost 2 bases, with 16 bases between them. The CDR3 is 14 amino acids. Germline CDR1 DFQATT, CDR2 SNEGSKA (reference sequence). A single record per CDR3 protein comes from TCRdb applying MiXCR to the 5' RACE reads. The table has under 70,000 distinct CDR3 sequences, roughly 3.3% seen once. Unsorted libraries were prepared from 2 million PBMCs that had been stored at -80 C. As regards this clonotype: Its antigen is currently unknown.

Sequencing was carried out using PBMCs. The chain employs TRBV20-1 and TRBJ1-2; a possible D gene is TRBD1 (5 bases). This TCR came from a young woman with multiple sclerosis. The CDR3 DNA reads as TGCAGTGCCCTACTGAGGGGTGGGAACTATGGCTACACCTTC. Protein product: CSALLRGGNYGYTF.